Listed here are 11 T cell receptor beta chains from one sample, sequenced in a study of a mutant IDH1 vaccine in newly diagnosed glioma. TCRdb's copy holds only in-frame clones and misses some; the assay was immunoSEQ multiplex PCR. Among tens of thousands of clones listed, more than 75% were seen once. Time point in this sample: week 23, last vaccination. Each vaccine dose was 300 ug of mutant IDH1 20-mer peptide, with topical imiquimod. Their target antigens are unknown. The sample in question was PBMCs, obtained from a glioma patient whose treatment included an IDH1 peptide vaccine. These receptors were taken from a man aged 30-40 years with glioma.

The gene calls are TRBV6-5 and TRBJ2-1; D is perhaps TRBD2 (6 bases). This CDR3 contains 16 residues. The V end lost 0 bases, the J end lost 4 bases, and 13 bases lay between the germline ends. Germline V gene lookup returns CDR1 MNHEY and CDR2 SVGAGI. The chain's CDR3 is CASSYSSGEAYNEQFF. CDR3 in DNA: TGTGCCAGCAGTTACTCTTCGGGGGAGGCATACAATGAGCAGTTCTTC.

This clone turned up a few times. V and J are TRBV5-6 and TRBJ2-7; D may be TRBD2 (6 bases). Germline CDR1 and CDR2: SGHDT and YYEEEE. Trimming pared 2 bases from V and 2 bases from J, leaving 11 bases between. The CDR3 is made up of 14 amino acids. As DNA, the CDR3 is TGTGCCAGCAGCTTCGACGGGAGTCCCTACGAGCAGTACTTC. Translated, it gives CASSFDGSPYEQYF.

The V call is TRBV18, the J call TRBJ2-7; TRBD2 aligns across 15 bases. CDR1 is KGHSH and CDR2 is LQKENI in the germline V gene. This CDR3 is built from 15 residues. V lost 6 bases to trimming and J lost 4 bases; unmatched junction nucleotides: 4. The CDR3 nucleotides read TGTGCCAGCTCGCCGGGACTAGCGGGAGGTTACGAGCAGTACTTC. Its protein is CASSPGLAGGYEQYF.

The chain carries TRBV6-1 and TRBJ1-1; no firm D call. Between the trimmed V and J ends, which lost 0 bases and 5 bases, there was a span of 4 bases. The CDR3 is made up of 12 amino acids. Germline V gene data show CDR1 as MNHNS and CDR2 as SASEGT. This chain's CDR3 is CASSEAWTEAFF. CDR3 nucleotides: TGTGCCAGCAGTGAAGCGTGGACTGAAGCTTTCTTT.

This chain joins TRBV5-1 and TRBJ1-4; D is possibly TRBD1 (5 bases). Germline V lookup: CDR1 SGHRS, CDR2 YFSETQ. V was pared by 4 bases and J by 4 bases, with 11 bases between. This CDR3 contains 14 residues. The CDR3 DNA follows: TGCGCCAGCAGCCCCGGGACGGATAATGAAAAACTGTTTTTT. Translating gives CASSPGTDNEKLFF.

The chain uses TRBV5-6 and TRBJ1-2, with unresolved D. The CDR3 covers 13 residues. The germline V gene has CDR1 SGHDT and CDR2 YYEEEE. The ends were cut back, 1 base at V and 4 bases at J, with 8 bases in the middle. CDR3 nucleotide sequence: TGTGCCAGCAGCTTGTCCTCCGGCTATGGCTACACCTTC. Protein sequence: CASSLSSGYGYTF.

Comments on this clone: A read error may produce the germline difference seen at one junction end. This rearrangement joins TRBV19 to TRBJ1-5; D unclear. The germline CDR1 and CDR2 sequences are LNHDA and SQIVND (reference sequence). The length of the CDR3 is 13 residues. The CDR3 nucleotides are TGTGCCAGTAGTCTTGACGGGTATCAACCCCAGCATTTT. Its translation is CASSLDGYQPQHF.

This clone appeared a single time. The V call is TRBV25-1, the J call TRBJ2-2, with D tentatively TRBD2 (5 bases). Germline V gene data show CDR1 as MGHDK and CDR2 as SYGVNS. The CDR3 consists of 15 residues. V lost 2 bases, J lost 4 bases, and 11 bases lay in between. The CDR3 DNA sequence: TGTGCCAGCAGTGAACAAGCGGATTCCACCGGGGAGCTGTTTTTT. Protein sequence: CASSEQADSTGELFF.

The V gene is TRBV10-1, the J gene TRBJ2-7; D ambiguous. This CDR3 comprises 11 residues. Germline lookup yields CDR1 WNHNN and CDR2 SYGVQD (reference sequence). With 0 bases removed from V and 12 bases from J, the gap between germline ends came to 9 bases. CDR3: CASSESNLWYF. The CDR3 nucleotides are TGCGCCAGCAGTGAGTCAAACCTTTGGTACTTC.

The chain employs TRBV30 and TRBJ1-1; possibly TRBD1 for D (5 bases). There are 11 residues in the CDR3. V lost 8 bases, J lost 4 bases, and 11 bases lay in between. CDR1 is GTSNPN, CDR2 SVGIG, per germline (reference sequence). The CDR3 sequence is CARQGVTEAFF. CDR3 nucleotides: TGTGCCCGGCAGGGAGTCACTGAAGCTTTCTTT.

J is TRBJ1-2 and V is TRBV30; 7 nucleotides match TRBD1. After removal of 0 bases from V and 9 bases from J, the junction contained 13 bases not matched to a gene. This CDR3 has 15 amino acids. The V gene's germline CDR1 is GTSNPN and CDR2 SVGIG (reference sequence). CDR3 protein: CAWSVGGQSATSYTF. The CDR3 nucleotides read TGTGCCTGGAGTGTAGGGGGACAGTCGGCCACTAGCTACACCTTC.